These 32 T cell receptor beta chains originate from one sample sequenced in a study of CD8+ T cells in alopecia areata. RNA extraction was followed by reverse transcription into cDNA, which acted as the sequencing template. This table comes from immunoSEQ multiplex PCR, and its TCRdb copy is limited to in-frame clones, with some not included. The table includes roughly 150,000 clones, roughly 61% detected once. The sequencing used CD4+ T cells sorted from blood, collected at week 0. Source of these receptors: a human donor with alopecia areata.

This rearrangement joins TRBV4-2 to TRBJ2-7; TRBD1 aligns across 10 bases. Trimming at V came to 3 bases and at J to 2 bases, leaving 10 bases not matched to a gene. Per the germline V gene, CDR1 is LGHNA and CDR2 is YNFKEQ. There are 17 residues in the CDR3. Written as DNA, the CDR3 is TGTGCCAGCAGCCACCACCTCCGGGACAGGGGAGCCTACGAGCAGTACTTC. Protein product: CASSHHLRDRGAYEQYF.

V gene TRBV6-5 combines with J gene TRBJ2-3; 8 bases line up with TRBD2. Germline V CDR1 and CDR2: MNHEY, SVGAGI. V was pared by 7 bases and J by 7 bases, with 13 bases of the junction left unmatched. The CDR3 is 15 amino acids. The CDR3 nucleotides are TGTGCCAGCACCTTTACGGGACTAGAGGGACATACGCAGTATTTT. Translated, it gives CASTFTGLEGHTQYF.

V usage is TRBV6-5 and J usage is TRBJ1-1, with D uncertain. CDR3 size: 13 residues. V lost 4 bases to trimming and J lost 1 base, with 7 bases between them. Looked up from germline, CDR1 is MNHEY and CDR2 is SVGAGI. In DNA, the CDR3 is TGTGCCAGCAGTTCGCCAGGGAACACTGAAGCTTTCTTT. Translation: CASSSPGNTEAFF.

The chain couples TRBV7-6 to TRBJ2-5; the D gene is possibly TRBD2 (6 bases). CDR1 SGHVS and CDR2 FNYEAQ come from the germline V gene. This CDR3 contains 15 residues. Trimming removed 1 base from V and 2 bases from J, with 11 bases in between. The CDR3 is CASSLVSSGQETQYF. In nucleotides, the CDR3 is TGTGCCAGCAGCTTAGTAAGCAGCGGGCAAGAGACCCAGTACTTC.

The chain joins TRBV18 to TRBJ2-3; D gene unclear. V was shortened by 1 base and J by 6 bases, with 8 bases between the two germline ends. The germline V gene has CDR1 KGHSH and CDR2 LQKENI. The CDR3 is 13 residues long. Here the CDR3 reads CASSPRVTDTQYF. The CDR3 DNA reads as TGTGCCAGCTCACCACGGGTTACGGATACGCAGTATTTT.

For this clone: The sample has other DNA sequences that encode this CDR3 too. V gene TRBV29-1 combines with J gene TRBJ1-3; D remains ambiguous. Germline V CDR1 and CDR2: SQVTM, ANQGSEA. This CDR3 has 13 amino acids. The ends were cut back, 4 bases at V and 0 bases at J, with 7 bases in the middle. The CDR3: CSVGVSSGNTIYF. The CDR3 DNA sequence: TGCAGCGTTGGTGTCAGCTCTGGAAACACCATATATTTT.

V and J are TRBV6-5 and TRBJ1-2; possible D gene TRBD1, 6 bases. From germline, CDR1 is MNHEY and CDR2 SVGAGI. CDR3 length: 14 residues. V was cut by 4 bases and J by 7 bases, with 16 bases left in between. CDR3 sequence (DNA): TGTGCCAGCAGTTCTGGACAGCGAGACTCTGGCTACACCTTC. Amino acids: CASSSGQRDSGYTF.

This clone was picked up a small number of times. V usage is TRBV7-2 and J usage is TRBJ2-3; D gene uncertain. The CDR3 is made up of 13 amino acids. Per germline, CDR1 SGHTA and CDR2 FQGNSA. Trimming pared 5 bases from V and 1 base from J, leaving 7 bases between. In nucleotides, the CDR3 is TGTGCCAGCAGCCTGGTCCGCACAGATACGCAGTATTTT. Its translation: CASSLVRTDTQYF.

The table lists this clone with a count of one. One end of the junction is discordant with germline, which a read error may explain. This rearrangement joins TRBV2 to TRBJ2-7; 8 bases are a match to TRBD2. The germline gives CDR1 SNHLY, CDR2 FYNNEI. The CDR3 is 13 amino acids. Here the CDR3 DNA reads TGTGCCAGCAGTGAAGTGTTAGGAGCGGGGGCCCACTTC. Amino acids: CASSEVLGAGAHF.

CDR3 DNA: TGCGCCAGCAACGGGACAAAGTTTGGAAACACCATATATTTT. Amino acid sequence: CASNGTKFGNTIYF. This chain connects TRBV23-1 to TRBJ1-3, with D possibly being TRBD1 (6 bases). TRBV23-1 is noted as an ORF with a role that remains uncertain. The CDR3 consists of 14 residues. V was clipped by 7 bases and J by 3 bases, with 13 bases between them.

V usage is TRBV7-9 and J usage is TRBJ1-4, with D hard to call. The germline V gene has CDR1 SEHNR and CDR2 FQNEAQ (reference sequence). CDR3 length equals 15 residues. V lost 7 bases to trimming and J lost 7 bases, with 19 bases between them. Here the CDR3 reads CASIRWVSGAEKLFF. Written as DNA, the CDR3 is TGTGCCAGCATCCGGTGGGTTTCGGGAGCTGAAAAACTGTTTTTT.

J is TRBJ1-2 and V is TRBV5-4, with TRBD1 matching over 9 bases. CDR3 length equals 13 residues. Losses at the gene ends were 5 bases for V and 4 bases for J; bases not matched to a gene: 3. Per the germline V gene, CDR1 is SGHNT and CDR2 is YYREEE (reference sequence). This CDR3 is CASRTGGGYGYTF. In nucleotides, the CDR3 is TGTGCCAGCAGGACAGGGGGGGGCTATGGCTACACCTTC.

The table lists this clone with a few counts. The chain carries TRBV15 and TRBJ1-5; D not certain. This CDR3 contains 17 residues. From germline, CDR1 is LNHNV and CDR2 YYDKDF (reference sequence). Trimming removed 2 bases from V and 0 bases from J, with 14 bases in between. The CDR3 loop reads CATSRKLGGSSNQPQHF. The CDR3 DNA reads TGTGCCACCAGCAGAAAGCTTGGCGGTTCTAGCAATCAGCCCCAGCATTTT.

The chain combines TRBV19 with TRBJ1-5, with D perhaps TRBD1 (6 bases). V was trimmed by 6 bases and J by 0 bases, leaving 18 bases between them. This CDR3 region has 17 residues. Germline V CDR1 and CDR2: LNHDA, SQIVND (reference sequence). In nucleotides, the CDR3 is TGTGCCAGTAGCCTAAACCCGGGACATATTAGCAATCAGCCCCAGCATTTT. Residues: CASSLNPGHISNQPQHF.

In this sample, this clone turned up a few times. The chain has TRBV7-2 and TRBJ2-7, with TRBD2 identical over 8 bases. The V gene end was trimmed by 1 base and the J gene end by 1 base; junction bases not matched to a gene: 6. This CDR3 has 16 amino acids. From germline, CDR1 is SGHTA and CDR2 FQGNSA. The CDR3 is CASSLVAGGGSYEQYF. As DNA, the CDR3 is TGTGCCAGCAGCTTAGTTGCGGGGGGTGGATCCTACGAGCAGTACTTC.

CDR3: CASSPGQANQPQHF. CDR3 nucleotides: TGTGCCAGTAGCCCGGGACAGGCAAATCAGCCCCAGCATTTT. The rearrangement joins TRBV19 to TRBJ1-5; TRBD1 matches 8 bases. V was pared by 6 bases and J by 4 bases, with 5 bases of the junction left unmatched. The CDR3 runs 14 residues. The V gene's germline CDR1 is LNHDA and CDR2 SQIVND (reference sequence).

The CDR3 is CSVGRLAGGQDEQFF. DNA for the CDR3: TGCAGCGTTGGACGACTAGCGGGGGGGCAGGATGAGCAGTTCTTC. The rearrangement links TRBV29-1 to TRBJ2-1, with TRBD2 matching 14 bases. CDR1 is SQVTM, CDR2 ANQGSEA, per germline. The CDR3 has 15 residues. V was pared by 4 bases and J by 8 bases, with 7 bases of the junction left unmatched.

This chain joins TRBV5-1 and TRBJ1-4, with D hard to call. Trimming cost V 0 bases and J 5 bases, with 11 bases left between them. Looked up from germline, CDR1 is SGHRS and CDR2 is YFSETQ. The CDR3 has 15 amino acids. The CDR3, as DNA: TGCGCCAGCAGCTTGGCCGGGCAGCACAATGAAAAACTGTTTTTT. Translated: CASSLAGQHNEKLFF.

The chain is built from TRBV4-1 and TRBJ1-1; D gene unclear. Per germline, CDR1 MGHRA and CDR2 YSYEKL. This CDR3 comprises 15 residues. V was clipped by 0 bases and J by 2 bases, with 10 bases between them. CDR3 sequence (DNA): TGCGCCAGCAGCCAAGAAACAGCAATTAACACTGAAGCTTTCTTT. Translated: CASSQETAINTEAFF.

This clone has a handful of counts. A read error is the likely source, as a far larger clone sits one nucleotide away. The sample has other DNA sequences that encode this CDR3 too. This chain connects TRBV7-2 to TRBJ1-6; 7 bases align to TRBD1. CDR1 SGHTA and CDR2 FQGNSA come from the germline V gene. This CDR3 comprises 18 residues. V lost 5 bases and J lost 0; bases outside the gene matches: 10. DNA of the CDR3: TGTGCCAGCAGCCTATCAGCAGGGGGGAGCTCCTATAATTCACCCCTCCACTTT. It codes for CASSLSAGGSSYNSPLHF.

The chain combines TRBV9 with TRBJ2-1; D is ambiguous. The CDR3 sequence is 16 residues long. Germline CDR1 and CDR2: SGDLS and YYNGEE. Trimming took 4 bases from V and 0 from J, leaving 14 bases between them. The CDR3 bases are TGTGCCAGCAGCCCCCGTGGGGATCTCTCCTACAATGAGCAGTTCTTC. Amino acid sequence: CASSPRGDLSYNEQFF.

This rearrangement joins TRBV2 to TRBJ2-5; D not resolved. Trimming left V 5 bases short and J 1 base short, with 2 bases between. CDR1 and CDR2 (germline): SNHLY, FYNNEI. This CDR3 comprises 11 residues. CDR3 DNA sequence: TGTGCCAGCAGTATCCAAGAGACCCAGTACTTC. Translating it yields CASSIQETQYF.

The rearrangement joins TRBV7-2 to TRBJ2-1; unclear D gene. This CDR3 region has 13 residues. Per germline, CDR1 SGHTA and CDR2 FQGNSA. The ends were cut back, 6 bases at V and 10 bases at J, with 16 bases in the middle. The CDR3 loop reads CASSLRRGNEQFF. The DNA of the CDR3 is TGTGCCAGCAGTCTCCGACGCGGTAACGAGCAGTTCTTC.

A word on this clone: Other nucleotide sequences from this sample produce the same CDR3. The chain has TRBV7-2 and TRBJ1-5; D not certain. The CDR3 spans 13 residues. Trimming removed 2 bases from V and 7 bases from J, with 9 bases in between. Germline V gene sequence: CDR1 SGHTA, CDR2 FQGNSA. DNA of the CDR3: TGTGCCAGCAGCTTAAGAGGGAACCAGCCCCAGCATTTT. Amino acids: CASSLRGNQPQHF.

This clone was recorded a few times. The sample has other DNA sequences that encode this CDR3 too. The chain is built from TRBV7-9 and TRBJ2-7, with 8 bases fitting TRBD1. Germline CDR1 is SEHNR and CDR2 is FQNEAQ (reference sequence). The CDR3 is 13 amino acids. J gave up 4 bases and V 4 bases, and 3 bases lay outside the gene matches. CDR3 DNA sequence: TGTGCCAGCAGCTCTACAGGGGGATACGAGCAGTACTTC. Protein product: CASSSTGGYEQYF.

This clone was seen a handful of times. The chain combines TRBV29-1 with TRBJ2-5; 9 nucleotides align to TRBD2. Trimming took 6 bases from V and 0 from J; bases not matched to a gene: 11. From germline, CDR1 is SQVTM and CDR2 ANQGSEA. This CDR3 has 16 amino acids. The CDR3, as DNA: TGCAGCGTATCCCCCTTTGCTAGCGGGAACCAAGAGACCCAGTACTTC. This sequence encodes CSVSPFASGNQETQYF.

A few counts support this clone. The chain combines TRBV29-1 with TRBJ2-7; D is perhaps TRBD2 (5 bases). With 4 bases removed from V and 2 bases from J, the gap between germline ends came to 9 bases. Germline values: CDR1 SQVTM, CDR2 ANQGSEA. The CDR3 runs to 12 residues. The CDR3 loop reads CSVVRGAYEQYF. Written as DNA, the CDR3 is TGCAGCGTTGTTCGGGGAGCCTACGAGCAGTACTTC.

This clone has ten or more counts. The gene calls are TRBV18 and TRBJ2-2; D gene ambiguous. Germline assignment: CDR1 KGHSH and CDR2 LQKENI. V was clipped by 1 base and J by 2 bases, with 2 bases between them. This CDR3 region has 13 residues. The CDR3 nucleotides read TGTGCCAGCTCACCACAAAACACCGGGGAGCTGTTTTTT. It is translated as CASSPQNTGELFF.

The chain recombines TRBV30 with TRBJ1-6; no definite D call. The CDR3 contains 15 residues. V was shortened by 1 base and J by 3 bases, with 10 bases between the two germline ends. The V gene's germline CDR1 is GTSNPN and CDR2 SVGIG (reference sequence). Written as DNA, the CDR3 is TGTGCCTGGAGTGGGCGTATCTTCTATAATTCACCCCTCCACTTT. Translation gives CAWSGRIFYNSPLHF.

CDR3 in DNA: TGTGCCAGCAGCTTAGTCGTAGGGTACGAGCAGTACTTC. This translates into CASSLVVGYEQYF. V usage is TRBV7-2 and J usage is TRBJ2-7; the D is unclear. The ends were cut back, 1 base at V and 4 bases at J, with 8 bases in the middle. Germline V gene lookup returns CDR1 SGHTA and CDR2 FQGNSA. This CDR3 has 13 amino acids.

The chain joins TRBV5-6 to TRBJ1-2; unclear D gene. Trimming pared 2 bases from V and 4 bases from J, leaving 12 bases between. This CDR3 has 14 residues. Germline loops: CDR1 SGHDT, CDR2 YYEEEE. CDR3: CASSFRRPAYGYTF. The CDR3 DNA reads as TGTGCCAGCAGCTTTCGCAGGCCTGCCTATGGCTACACCTTC.

The chain has TRBV15 and TRBJ1-2, with 7 bases identical to TRBD1. This CDR3 is 13 amino acids long. The V gene's germline CDR1 is LNHNV and CDR2 YYDKDF (reference sequence). Unmatched junction bases numbered 4, after V lost 3 bases and J lost 6 bases. CDR3 nucleotide sequence: TGTGCCACCAGCAGCCCGGACAGGAATGGCTACACCTTC. Amino acids: CATSSPDRNGYTF.